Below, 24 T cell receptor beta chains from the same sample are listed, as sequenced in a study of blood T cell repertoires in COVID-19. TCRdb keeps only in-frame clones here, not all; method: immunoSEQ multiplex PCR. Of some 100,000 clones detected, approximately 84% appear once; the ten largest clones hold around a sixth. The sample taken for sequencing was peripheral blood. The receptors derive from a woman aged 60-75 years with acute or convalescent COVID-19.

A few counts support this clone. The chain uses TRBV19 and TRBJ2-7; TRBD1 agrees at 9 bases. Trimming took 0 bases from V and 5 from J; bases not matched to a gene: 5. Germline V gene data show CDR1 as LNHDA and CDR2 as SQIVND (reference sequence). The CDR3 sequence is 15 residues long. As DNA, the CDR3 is TGTGCCAGTAGTATAGATCGGACAGGGGCCGACGAGCAGTACTTC. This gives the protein CASSIDRTGADEQYF.

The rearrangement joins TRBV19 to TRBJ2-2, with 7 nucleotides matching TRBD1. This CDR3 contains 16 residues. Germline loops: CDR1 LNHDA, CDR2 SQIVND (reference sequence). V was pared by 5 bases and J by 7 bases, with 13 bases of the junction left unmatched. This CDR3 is CASSLPGDRAIGELFF. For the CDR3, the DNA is TGTGCCAGTAGTCTGCCGGGTGACAGGGCTATCGGGGAGCTGTTTTTT. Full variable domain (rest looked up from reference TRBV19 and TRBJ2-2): DGGITQSPKYLFRKEGQNVTLSCEQNLNHDAMYWYRQDPGQGLRLIYYSQIVNDFQKGDIAEGYSVSREKKESFPLTVTSAQKNPTAFYLCASSLPGDRAIGELFFGEGSRLTVL.

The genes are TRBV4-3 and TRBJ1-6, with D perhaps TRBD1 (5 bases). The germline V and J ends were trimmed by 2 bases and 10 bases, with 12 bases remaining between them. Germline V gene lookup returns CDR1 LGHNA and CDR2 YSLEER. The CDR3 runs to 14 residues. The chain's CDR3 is CASSQTGGVSPLHF. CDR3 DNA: TGCGCCAGCAGCCAAACGGGGGGGGTATCACCCCTCCACTTT.

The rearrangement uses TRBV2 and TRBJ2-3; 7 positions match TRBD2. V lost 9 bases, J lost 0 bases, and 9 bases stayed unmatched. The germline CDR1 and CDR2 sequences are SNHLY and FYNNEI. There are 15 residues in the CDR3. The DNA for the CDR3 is TGTGCCAGTAAGCGGGACTCAACTAGCACAGATACGCAGTATTTT. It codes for CASKRDSTSTDTQYF. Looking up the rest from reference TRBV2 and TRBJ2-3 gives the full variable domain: EPEVTQTPSHQVTQMGQEVILRCVPISNHLYFYWYRQILGQKVEFLVSFYNNEISEKSEIFDDQFSVERPDGSNFTLKIRSTKLEDSAMYFCASKRDSTSTDTQYFGPGTRLTVL.

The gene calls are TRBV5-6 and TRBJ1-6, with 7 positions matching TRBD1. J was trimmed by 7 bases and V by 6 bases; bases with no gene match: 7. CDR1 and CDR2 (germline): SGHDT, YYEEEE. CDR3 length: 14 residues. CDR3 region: CASNLRDRNSPLHF. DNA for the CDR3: TGTGCCAGCAACCTCCGGGACAGAAATTCACCCCTCCACTTT.

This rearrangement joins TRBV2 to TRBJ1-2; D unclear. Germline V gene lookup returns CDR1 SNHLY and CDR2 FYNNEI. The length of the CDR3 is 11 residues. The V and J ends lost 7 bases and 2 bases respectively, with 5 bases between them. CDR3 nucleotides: TGTGCCAGCACCCCGAACTATGGCTACACCTTC. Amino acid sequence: CASTPNYGYTF.

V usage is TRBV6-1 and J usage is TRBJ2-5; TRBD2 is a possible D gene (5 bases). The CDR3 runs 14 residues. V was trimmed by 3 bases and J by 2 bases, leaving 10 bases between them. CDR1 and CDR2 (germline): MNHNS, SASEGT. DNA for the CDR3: TGTGCCAGCAGTGAGCTAGCAGCTCAAGAGACCCAGTACTTC. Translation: CASSELAAQETQYF.

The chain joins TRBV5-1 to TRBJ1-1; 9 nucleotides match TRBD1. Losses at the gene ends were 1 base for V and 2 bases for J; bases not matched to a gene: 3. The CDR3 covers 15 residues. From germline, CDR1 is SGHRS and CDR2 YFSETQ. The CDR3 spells CASSLSGQGNTEAFF. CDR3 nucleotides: TGCGCCAGCAGCTTGTCGGGACAGGGTAACACTGAAGCTTTCTTT.

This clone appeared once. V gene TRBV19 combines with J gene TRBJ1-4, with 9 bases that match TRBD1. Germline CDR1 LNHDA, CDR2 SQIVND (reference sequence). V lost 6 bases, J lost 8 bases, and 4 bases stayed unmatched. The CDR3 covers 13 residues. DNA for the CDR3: TGTGCCAGTAGACCGACAGGGGGGGAAAAACTGTTTTTT. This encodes CASRPTGGEKLFF.

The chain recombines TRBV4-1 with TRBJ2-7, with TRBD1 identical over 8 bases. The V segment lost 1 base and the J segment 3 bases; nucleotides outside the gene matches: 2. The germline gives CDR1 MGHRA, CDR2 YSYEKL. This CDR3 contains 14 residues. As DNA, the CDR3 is TGCGCCAGCAGCCAAGGACAGGGGATCTACGAGCAGTACTTC. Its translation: CASSQGQGIYEQYF.

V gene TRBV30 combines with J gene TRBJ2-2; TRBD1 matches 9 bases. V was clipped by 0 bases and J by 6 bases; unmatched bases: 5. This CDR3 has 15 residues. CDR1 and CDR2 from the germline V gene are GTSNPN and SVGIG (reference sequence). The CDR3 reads CAWSVGTGFPGELFF. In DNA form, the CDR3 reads TGTGCCTGGAGTGTAGGGACAGGGTTTCCCGGGGAGCTGTTTTTT.

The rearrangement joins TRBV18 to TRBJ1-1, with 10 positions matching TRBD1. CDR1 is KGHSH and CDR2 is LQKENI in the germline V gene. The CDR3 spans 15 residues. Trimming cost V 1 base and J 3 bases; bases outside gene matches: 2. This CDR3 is CASSPQGQGYTEAFF. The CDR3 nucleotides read TGTGCCAGCTCACCACAGGGACAGGGGTACACTGAAGCTTTCTTT.

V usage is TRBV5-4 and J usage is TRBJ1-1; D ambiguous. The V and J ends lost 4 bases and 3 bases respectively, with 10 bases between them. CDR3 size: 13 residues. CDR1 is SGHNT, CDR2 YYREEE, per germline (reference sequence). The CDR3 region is CASSPEEDTEAFF. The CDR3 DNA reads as TGTGCCAGCAGCCCGGAGGAGGACACTGAAGCTTTCTTT.

This CDR3 reads CASSWTGKNQPQHF. Here the CDR3 DNA reads TGTGCCAGTAGTTGGACAGGGAAGAATCAGCCCCAGCATTTT. This chain links TRBV19 with TRBJ1-5, with 8 bases identical to TRBD1. V was clipped by 5 bases and J by 4 bases; unmatched bases: 4. Germline CDR1 is LNHDA and CDR2 is SQIVND (reference sequence). There are 14 residues in the CDR3.

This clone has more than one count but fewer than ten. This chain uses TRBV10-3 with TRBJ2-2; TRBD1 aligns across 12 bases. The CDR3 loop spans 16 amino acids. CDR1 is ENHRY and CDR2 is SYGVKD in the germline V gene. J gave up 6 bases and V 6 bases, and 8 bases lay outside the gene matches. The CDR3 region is CAISSTGTGGSGELFF. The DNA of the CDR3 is TGTGCCATCAGCTCAACCGGGACAGGGGGCTCCGGGGAGCTGTTTTTT.

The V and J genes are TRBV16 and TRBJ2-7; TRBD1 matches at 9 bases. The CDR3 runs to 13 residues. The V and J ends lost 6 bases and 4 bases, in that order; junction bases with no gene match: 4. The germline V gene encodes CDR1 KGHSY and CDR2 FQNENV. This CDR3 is CASRSGTGYEQYF. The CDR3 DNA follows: TGTGCCAGCAGATCCGGGACAGGGTACGAGCAGTACTTC. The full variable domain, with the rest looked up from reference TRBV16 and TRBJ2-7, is GEEVAQTPKHLVRGEGQKAKLYCAPIKGHSYVFWYQQVLKNEFKFLISFQNENVFDETGMPKERFSAKCLPNSPCSLEIQATKLEDSAVYFCASRSGTGYEQYFGPGTRLTVT.

The CDR3 is CASSSLEEWEKLFF. The CDR3 nucleotides read TGTGCCAGCAGTTCCCTTGAGGAGTGGGAAAAACTGTTTTTT. This chain uses TRBV28 with TRBJ1-4; no firm D call. The germline gives CDR1 MDHEN, CDR2 SYDVKM. CDR3 size: 14 residues. The germline V and J ends were trimmed by 4 bases and 8 bases, with 14 bases remaining between them.

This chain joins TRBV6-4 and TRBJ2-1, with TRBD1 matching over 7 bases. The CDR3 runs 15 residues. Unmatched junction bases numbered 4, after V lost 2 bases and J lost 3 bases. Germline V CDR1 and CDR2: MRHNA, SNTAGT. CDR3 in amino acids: CASSDGDRDYNEQFF. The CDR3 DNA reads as TGTGCCAGCAGTGACGGAGACAGGGACTACAATGAGCAGTTCTTC.

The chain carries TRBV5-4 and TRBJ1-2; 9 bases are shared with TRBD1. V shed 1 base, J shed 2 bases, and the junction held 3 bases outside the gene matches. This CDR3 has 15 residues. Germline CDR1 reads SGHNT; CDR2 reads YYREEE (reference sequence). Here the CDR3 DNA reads TGTGCCAGCAGCTTGAGAGGACAGGGGAACTATGGCTACACCTTC. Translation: CASSLRGQGNYGYTF.

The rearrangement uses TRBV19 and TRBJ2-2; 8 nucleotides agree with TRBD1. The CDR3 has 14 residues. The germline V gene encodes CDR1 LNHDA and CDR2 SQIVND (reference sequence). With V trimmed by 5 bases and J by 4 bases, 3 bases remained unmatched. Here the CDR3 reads CASSQQGGTGELFF. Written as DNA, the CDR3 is TGTGCCAGTAGTCAACAGGGGGGCACCGGGGAGCTGTTTTTT. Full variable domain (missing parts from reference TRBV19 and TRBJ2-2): DGGITQSPKYLFRKEGQNVTLSCEQNLNHDAMYWYRQDPGQGLRLIYYSQIVNDFQKGDIAEGYSVSREKKESFPLTVTSAQKNPTAFYLCASSQQGGTGELFFGEGSRLTVL.

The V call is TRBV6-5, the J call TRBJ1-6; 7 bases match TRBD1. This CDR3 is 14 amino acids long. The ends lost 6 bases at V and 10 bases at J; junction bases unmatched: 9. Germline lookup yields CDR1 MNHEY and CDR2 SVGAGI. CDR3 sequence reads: CASRPGTASSPLHF. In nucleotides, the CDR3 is TGTGCCAGCAGGCCCGGGACAGCAAGCTCACCCCTCCACTTT.

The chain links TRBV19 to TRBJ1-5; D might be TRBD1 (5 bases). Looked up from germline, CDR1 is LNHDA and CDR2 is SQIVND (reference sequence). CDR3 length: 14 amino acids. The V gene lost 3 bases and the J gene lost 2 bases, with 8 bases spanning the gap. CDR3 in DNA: TGTGCCAGTAGTATCGCCAGGGGCAATCAGCCCCAGCATTTT. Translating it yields CASSIARGNQPQHF.

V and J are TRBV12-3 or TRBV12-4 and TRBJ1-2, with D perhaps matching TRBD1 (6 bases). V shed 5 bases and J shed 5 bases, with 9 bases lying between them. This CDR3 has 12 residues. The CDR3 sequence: CASSTGIYGYTF. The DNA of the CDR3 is TGTGCCAGCAGTACAGGGATTTATGGCTACACCTTC.

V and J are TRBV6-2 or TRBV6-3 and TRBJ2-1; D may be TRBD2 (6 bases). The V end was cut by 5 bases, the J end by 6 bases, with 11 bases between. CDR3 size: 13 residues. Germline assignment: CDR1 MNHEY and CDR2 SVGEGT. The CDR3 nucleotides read TGTGCCAGCAGTATGGGGAGGCTCAATGAGCAGTTCTTC. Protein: CASSMGRLNEQFF.